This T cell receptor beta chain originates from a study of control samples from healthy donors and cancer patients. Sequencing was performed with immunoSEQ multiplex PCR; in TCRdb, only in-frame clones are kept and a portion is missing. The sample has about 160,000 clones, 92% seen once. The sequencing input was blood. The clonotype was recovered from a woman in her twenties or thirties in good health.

CDR3 region: CASEGTGTDTQYF. CDR3 bases: TGCGCCAGCGAAGGGACGGGCACAGATACGCAGTATTTT. This sequence joins TRBV5-1 and TRBJ2-3, with D possibly called TRBD1 or TRBD2 (5 bases each). CDR3 length: 13 amino acids. Trimming pared 7 bases from V and 1 base from J, leaving 10 bases between. In germline, CDR1 is SGHRS, CDR2 YFSETQ.